The rows below give T cell receptor beta chains drawn from one sample of a study of blood T cells in healthy people across ages. A single record per CDR3 protein comes from TCRdb applying MiXCR to the 5' RACE reads. The sample lists about a million distinct CDR3 sequences; about 44% were seen once. The sequenced material came from blood. The receptors shown here come from a man aged 30 to 45 in good health. The CDR3 runs from the conserved cysteine through the conserved F or W. A D gene is named only where the DNA matches it firmly. Clone size, where shown, is once, few, many, or a class for clones that have expanded.

j_gene	abundance	v_gene	d_gene	CDR3aa	CDR3nt
TRBJ2-1	.	TRBV7-2	TRBD1	CASNQDRVRRNEQFF	TGTGCCAGCAACCAGGACAGGGTACGTCGCAATGAGCAGTTCTTC
TRBJ1-1	.	TRBV29-1	.	CSVDSGAFF	TGCAGCGTTGACTCTGGAGCTTTCTTT
TRBJ2-7	.	TRBV5-5	.	CASSFTPIDSYEQYF	TGTGCCAGCAGCTTCACGCCCATAGACAGCTACGAGCAGTACTTC
TRBJ2-7	many	TRBV12-3/TRBV12-4	.	CASSSGSSYEQYF	TGTGCCAGCAGTTCGGGGTCTTCCTACGAGCAGTACTTC
TRBJ1-6	.	TRBV7-9	.	CASSPDPYSPLHF	TGTGCCAGCAGCCCCGACCCGTATTCACCCCTCCACTTT
TRBJ1-5	.	TRBV7-9	TRBD1	CASGSTDRGDNQPQHF	TGTGCCAGTGGGTCGACCGACAGGGGCGACAATCAGCCCCAGCATTTT
TRBJ2-2	.	TRBV5-1	.	CASSLRRESGELFF	TGCGCCAGCAGCTTGAGGCGGGAATCCGGGGAGCTGTTTTTT
TRBJ2-3	.	TRBV20-1	.	CSAHRFGGTDTQYF	TGCAGTGCCCATAGGTTCGGGGGCACAGATACGCAGTATTTT
TRBJ2-5	few	TRBV3-1	.	CASSQGVAVYQETQYF	TGTGCCAGCAGCCAGGGGGTAGCGGTCTACCAAGAGACCCAGTACTTC
TRBJ2-1	.	TRBV18	.	CASSPGDLNEQFF	TGTGCCAGTTCACCTGGGGATCTCAATGAGCAGTTCTTC
TRBJ2-7	.	TRBV6-5	.	CASSYVSSTYEQYF	TGTGCCAGCAGTTACGTGTCCAGCACCTACGAGCAGTACTTC
TRBJ2-3	few	TRBV12-3/TRBV12-4	.	CASSFTTRGTNTDTQYF	TGTGCCAGCAGTTTTACCACCCGCGGGACAAACACAGATACGCAGTATTTT
TRBJ2-3	.	TRBV6-1	.	CASSERSSWLTDTQYF	TGTGCCAGCAGTGAAAGGTCCAGTTGGCTCACAGATACGCAGTATTTT
TRBJ2-1	few	TRBV5-1	TRBD1	CASRGTGQQFF	TGCGCCAGCAGGGGGACAGGGCAGCAGTTCTTC
TRBJ2-3	.	TRBV4-1	TRBD1	CASSQVAGTGGTDTQYF	TGCGCCAGCAGCCAAGTGGCCGGGACAGGGGGCACAGATACGCAGTATTTT
TRBJ2-7	.	TRBV28	TRBD1	CASSLPGQKSYEQYF	TGTGCCAGCAGCCTGCCGGGACAGAAGTCCTACGAGCAGTACTTC
TRBJ2-3	.	TRBV10-3	TRBD2	CAISDSPGLAGGFTDTQYF	TGTGCCATCAGTGATTCCCCGGGACTAGCGGGGGGTTTCACAGATACGCAGTATTTT
TRBJ2-1	.	TRBV9	.	CASSGRLGASYNEQFF	TGTGCCAGCAGCGGTCGCCTTGGCGCGTCCTACAATGAGCAGTTCTTC
TRBJ2-3	few	TRBV2	.	CASTWAGDTDTQYF	TGTGCCAGCACCTGGGCAGGGGACACAGATACGCAGTATTTT
TRBJ2-5	.	TRBV7-9	.	CVSLIPSRGLETQYF	TGTGTCAGCCTCATCCCAAGTCGGGGGCTGGAGACCCAGTACTTC
TRBJ2-5	.	TRBV2	TRBD1	CASSEEGGSLQETQYF	TGTGCCAGCAGTGAAGAAGGGGGCAGCCTACAAGAGACCCAGTACTTC
TRBJ2-7	.	TRBV2	.	CASSDIRLDYNEQYF	TGTGCCAGCAGTGATATTCGACTAGACTACAATGAGCAGTACTTC
TRBJ2-4	once	TRBV2	TRBD1	CASSQTGVGNIQYF	TGTGCCAGCAGTCAGACAGGGGTAGGGAACATTCAGTACTTC
TRBJ1-5	.	TRBV5-1	.	CASSLGSWNQPQHF	TGCGCCAGCAGCTTGGGGTCGTGGAATCAGCCCCAGCATTTT